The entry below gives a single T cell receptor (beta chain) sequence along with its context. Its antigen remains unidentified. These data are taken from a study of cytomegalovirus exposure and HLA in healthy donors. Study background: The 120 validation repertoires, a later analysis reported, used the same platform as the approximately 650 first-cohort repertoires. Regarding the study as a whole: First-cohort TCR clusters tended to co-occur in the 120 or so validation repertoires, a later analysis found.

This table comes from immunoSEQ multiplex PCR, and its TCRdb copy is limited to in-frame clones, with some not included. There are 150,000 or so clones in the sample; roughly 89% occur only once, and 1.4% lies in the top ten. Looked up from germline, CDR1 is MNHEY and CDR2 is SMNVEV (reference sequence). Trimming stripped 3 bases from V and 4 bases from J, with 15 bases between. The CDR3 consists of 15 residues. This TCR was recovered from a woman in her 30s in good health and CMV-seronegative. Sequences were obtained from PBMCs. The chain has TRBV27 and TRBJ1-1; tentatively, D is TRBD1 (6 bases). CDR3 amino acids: CASSFGAPGATEAFF. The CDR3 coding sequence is TGTGCCAGCAGTTTCGGGGCCCCAGGGGCCACTGAAGCTTTCTTT.